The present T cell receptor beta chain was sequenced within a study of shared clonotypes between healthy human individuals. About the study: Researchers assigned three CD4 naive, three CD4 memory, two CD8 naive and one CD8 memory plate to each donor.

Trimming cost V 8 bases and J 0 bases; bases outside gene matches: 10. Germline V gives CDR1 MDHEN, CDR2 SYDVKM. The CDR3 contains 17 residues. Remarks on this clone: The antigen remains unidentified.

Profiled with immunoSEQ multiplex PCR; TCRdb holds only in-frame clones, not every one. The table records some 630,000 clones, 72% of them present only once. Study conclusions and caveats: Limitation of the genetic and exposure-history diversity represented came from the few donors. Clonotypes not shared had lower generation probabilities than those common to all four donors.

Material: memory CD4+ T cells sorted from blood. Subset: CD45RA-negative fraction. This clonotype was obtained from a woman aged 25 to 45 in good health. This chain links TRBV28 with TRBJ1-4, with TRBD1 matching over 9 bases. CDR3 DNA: TGTGCCAGCTCCCTCCGGGACAGGGTTGCAACTAATGAAAAACTGTTTTTT. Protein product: CASSLRDRVATNEKLFF.